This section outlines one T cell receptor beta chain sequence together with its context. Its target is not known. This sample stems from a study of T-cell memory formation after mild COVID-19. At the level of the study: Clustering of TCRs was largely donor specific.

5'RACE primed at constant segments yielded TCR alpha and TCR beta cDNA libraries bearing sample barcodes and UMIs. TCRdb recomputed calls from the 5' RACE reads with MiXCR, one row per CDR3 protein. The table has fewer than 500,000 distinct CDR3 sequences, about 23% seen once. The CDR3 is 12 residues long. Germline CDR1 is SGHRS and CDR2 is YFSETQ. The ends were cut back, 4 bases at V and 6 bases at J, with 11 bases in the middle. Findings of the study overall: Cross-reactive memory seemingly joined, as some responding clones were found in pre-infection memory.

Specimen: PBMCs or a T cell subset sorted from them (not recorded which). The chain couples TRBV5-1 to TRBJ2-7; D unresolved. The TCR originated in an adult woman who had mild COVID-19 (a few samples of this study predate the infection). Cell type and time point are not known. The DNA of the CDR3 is TGCGCCAGCAGCCCCTCCTTCGGCGAGCAGTACTTC. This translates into CASSPSFGEQYF.